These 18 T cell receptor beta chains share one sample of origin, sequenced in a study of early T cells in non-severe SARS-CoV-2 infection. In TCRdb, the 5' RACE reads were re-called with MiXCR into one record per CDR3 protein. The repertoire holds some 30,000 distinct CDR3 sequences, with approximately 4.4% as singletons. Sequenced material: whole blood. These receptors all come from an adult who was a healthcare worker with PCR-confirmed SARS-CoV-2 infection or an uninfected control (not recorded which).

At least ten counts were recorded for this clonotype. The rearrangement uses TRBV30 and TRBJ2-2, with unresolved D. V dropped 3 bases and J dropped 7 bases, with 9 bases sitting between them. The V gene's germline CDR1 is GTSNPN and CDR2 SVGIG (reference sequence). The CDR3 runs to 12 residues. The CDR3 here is CAWSGEIGELFF. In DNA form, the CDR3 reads TGTGCCTGGAGCGGAGAAATCGGGGAGCTGTTTTTT. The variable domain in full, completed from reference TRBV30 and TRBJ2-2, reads SQTIHQWPATLVQPVGSPLSLECTVEGTSNPNLYWYRQAAGRGLQLLFYSVGIGQISSEVPQNLSASRPQDRQFILSSKKLLLSDSGFYLCAWSGEIGELFFGEGSRLTVL.

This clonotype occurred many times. This CDR3 is CASSLLSEETQYF. The CDR3 DNA sequence: TGTGCCAGCAGCTTACTTAGCGAAGAGACCCAGTACTTC. The gene calls are TRBV11-2 and TRBJ2-5; D is perhaps TRBD2 (5 bases). V was trimmed by 2 bases and J by 3 bases, leaving 7 bases between them. The CDR3 is made up of 13 amino acids. CDR1 SGHAT and CDR2 FQNNGV come from the germline V gene.

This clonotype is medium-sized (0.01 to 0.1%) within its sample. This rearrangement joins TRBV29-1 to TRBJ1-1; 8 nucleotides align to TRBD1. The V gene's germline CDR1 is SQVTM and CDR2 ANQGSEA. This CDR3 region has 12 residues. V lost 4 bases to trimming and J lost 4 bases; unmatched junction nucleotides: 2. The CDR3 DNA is TGCAGCGTTGCAACAGGGGGCACTGAAGCTTTCTTT. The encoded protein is CSVATGGTEAFF.

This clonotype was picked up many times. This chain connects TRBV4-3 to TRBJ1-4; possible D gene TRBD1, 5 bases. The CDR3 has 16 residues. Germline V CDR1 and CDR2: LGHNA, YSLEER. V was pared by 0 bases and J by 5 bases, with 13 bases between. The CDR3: CASSQDSGGVNEKLFF. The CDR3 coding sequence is TGCGCCAGCAGCCAAGATTCTGGAGGGGTGAATGAAAAACTGTTTTTT.

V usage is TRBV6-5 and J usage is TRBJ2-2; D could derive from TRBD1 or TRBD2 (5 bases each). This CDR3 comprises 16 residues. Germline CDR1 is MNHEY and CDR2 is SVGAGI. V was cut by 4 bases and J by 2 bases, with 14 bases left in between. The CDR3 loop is CASSFGDLINTGELFF. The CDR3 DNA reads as TGTGCCAGCAGTTTCGGGGACCTTATTAACACCGGGGAGCTGTTTTTT.

The CDR3 sequence is CASSQDFVSGGEWYQETQYF. The DNA for the CDR3 is TGTGCCAGCAGCCAAGATTTTGTTAGCGGGGGAGAATGGTACCAAGAGACCCAGTACTTC. This sequence joins TRBV3-1 and TRBJ2-5; 9 bases map to TRBD2. The V gene end was trimmed by 0 bases and the J gene end by 0 bases; junction bases not matched to a gene: 14. The CDR3 loop spans 20 amino acids. Germline CDR1 reads LGHDT; CDR2 reads YNNKEL (reference sequence).

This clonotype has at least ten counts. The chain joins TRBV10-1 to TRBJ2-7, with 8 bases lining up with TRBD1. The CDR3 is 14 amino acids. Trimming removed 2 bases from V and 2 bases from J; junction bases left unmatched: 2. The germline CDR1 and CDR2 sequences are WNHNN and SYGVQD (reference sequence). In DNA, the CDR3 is TGCGCCAGCAGTGAGGGGACAGGCCCCTACGAGCAGTACTTC. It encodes CASSEGTGPYEQYF.

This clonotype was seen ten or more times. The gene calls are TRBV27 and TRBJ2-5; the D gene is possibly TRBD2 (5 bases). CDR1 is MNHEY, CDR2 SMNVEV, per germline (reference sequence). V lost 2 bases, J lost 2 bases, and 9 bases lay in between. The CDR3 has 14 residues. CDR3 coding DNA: TGTGCCAGCAGTTTAAGAGGGAATCAAGAGACCCAGTACTTC. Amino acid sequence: CASSLRGNQETQYF.

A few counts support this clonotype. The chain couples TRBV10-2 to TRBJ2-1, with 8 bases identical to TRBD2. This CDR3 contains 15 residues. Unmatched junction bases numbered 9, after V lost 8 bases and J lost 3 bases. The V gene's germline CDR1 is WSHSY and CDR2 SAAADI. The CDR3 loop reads CASGPPGTSYNEQFF. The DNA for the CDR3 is TGCGCCAGCGGACCTCCCGGGACTAGCTACAATGAGCAGTTCTTC.

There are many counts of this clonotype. The CDR3 here is CAWSGERTSGGTDTQYF. CDR3 sequence (DNA): TGTGCCTGGAGTGGTGAGCGTACTAGCGGGGGCACAGATACGCAGTATTTT. The chain links TRBV30 to TRBJ2-3; 10 bases map to TRBD2. Trimming took 1 base from V and 1 from J; bases not matched to a gene: 8. Germline V gene data show CDR1 as GTSNPN and CDR2 as SVGIG (reference sequence). CDR3 length: 17 amino acids.

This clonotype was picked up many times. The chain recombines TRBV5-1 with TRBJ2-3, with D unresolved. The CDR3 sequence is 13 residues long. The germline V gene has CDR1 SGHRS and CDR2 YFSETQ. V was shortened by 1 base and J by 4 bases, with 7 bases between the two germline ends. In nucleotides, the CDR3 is TGCGCCAGCAGCTTGCACAATTCAGATACGCAGTATTTT. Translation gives CASSLHNSDTQYF.

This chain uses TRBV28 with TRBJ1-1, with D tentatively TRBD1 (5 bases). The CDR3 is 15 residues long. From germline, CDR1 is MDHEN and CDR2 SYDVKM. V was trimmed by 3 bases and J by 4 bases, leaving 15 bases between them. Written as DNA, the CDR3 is TGTGCCAGCAGTTTGGGACTCCGGGGGAGCACTGAAGCTTTCTTT. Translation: CASSLGLRGSTEAFF.

The CDR3 loop is CASSSGQVIDEQYF. The CDR3 DNA follows: TGTGCCAGCAGCTCCGGACAGGTTATTGACGAGCAGTACTTC. J is TRBJ2-7 and V is TRBV11-2, with TRBD1 matching 7 bases. The CDR3 has 14 residues. Per germline, CDR1 SGHAT and CDR2 FQNNGV. V shed 4 bases, J shed 5 bases, and the junction held 8 bases outside the gene matches. Full variable domain (rest looked up from reference TRBV11-2 and TRBJ2-7): EAGVAQSPRYKIIEKRQSVAFWCNPISGHATLYWYQQILGQGPKLLIQFQNNGVVDDSQLPKDRFSAERLKGVDSTLKIQPAKLEDSAVYLCASSSGQVIDEQYFGPGTRLTVT.

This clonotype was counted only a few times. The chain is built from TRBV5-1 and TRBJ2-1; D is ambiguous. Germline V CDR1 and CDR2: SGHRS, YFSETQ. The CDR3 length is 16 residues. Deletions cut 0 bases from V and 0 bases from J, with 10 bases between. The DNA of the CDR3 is TGCGCCAGCAGCTTGGCCCCGGCAAGCTCCTACAATGAGCAGTTCTTC. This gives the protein CASSLAPASSYNEQFF. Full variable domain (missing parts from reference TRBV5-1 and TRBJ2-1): KAGVTQTPRYLIKTRGQQVTLSCSPISGHRSVSWYQQTPGQGLQFLFEYFSETQRNKGNFPGRFSGRQFSNSRSEMNVSTLELGDSALYLCASSLAPASSYNEQFFGPGTRLTVL.

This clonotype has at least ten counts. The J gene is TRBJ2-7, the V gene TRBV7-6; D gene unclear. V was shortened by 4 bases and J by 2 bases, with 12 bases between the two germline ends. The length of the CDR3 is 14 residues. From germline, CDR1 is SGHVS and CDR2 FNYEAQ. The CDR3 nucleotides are TGTGCCAGCAGCTATTGGGGTGGGGCCTACGAGCAGTACTTC. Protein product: CASSYWGGAYEQYF.

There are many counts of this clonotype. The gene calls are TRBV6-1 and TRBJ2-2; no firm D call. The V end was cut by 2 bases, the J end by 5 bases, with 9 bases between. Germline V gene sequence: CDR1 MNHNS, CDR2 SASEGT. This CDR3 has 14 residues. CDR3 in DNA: TGTGCCAGCAGTGAAAGGCTAGTAACCGGGGAGCTGTTTTTT. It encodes CASSERLVTGELFF.

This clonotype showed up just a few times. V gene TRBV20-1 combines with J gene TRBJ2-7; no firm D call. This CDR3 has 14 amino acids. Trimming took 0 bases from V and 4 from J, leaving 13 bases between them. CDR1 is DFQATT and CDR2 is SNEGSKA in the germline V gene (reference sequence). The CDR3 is CSAREPGMGYEQYF. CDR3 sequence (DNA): TGCAGTGCTAGAGAGCCCGGAATGGGTTACGAGCAGTACTTC.

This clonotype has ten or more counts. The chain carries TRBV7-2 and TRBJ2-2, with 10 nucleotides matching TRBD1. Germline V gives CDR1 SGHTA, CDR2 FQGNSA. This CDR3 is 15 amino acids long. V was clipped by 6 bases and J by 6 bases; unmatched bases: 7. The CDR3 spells CASSLRQGASGELFF. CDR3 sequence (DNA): TGTGCCAGCAGTCTGAGACAGGGGGCGTCCGGGGAGCTGTTTTTT. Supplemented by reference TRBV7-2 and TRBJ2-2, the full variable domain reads GAGVSQSPSNKVTEKGKDVELRCDPISGHTALYWYRQSLGQGLEFLIYFQGNSAPDKSGLPSDRFSAERTGGSVSTLTIQRTQQEDSAVYLCASSLRQGASGELFFGEGSRLTVL.